This T cell receptor beta chain was sequenced for a study of blood T cell repertoires in COVID-19. Study information: There were acute and convalescent COVID-19 samples, and they came from the United States, Italy and Spain. In each case, the material was cDNA or gDNA derived from T cells, B-cell-depleted T cells, or PBMCs.

There are a few counts of this clone. Under the authors' procedure: Amplification with reference gene primers provided the estimates of nucleated cell counts. This table comes from immunoSEQ multiplex PCR, and its TCRdb copy is limited to in-frame clones, with some not included. The DNA was the basis for D and trimming; V, J and clone size are from that table. The sample consists of 75,000 to 90,000 clones, around four fifths of them appearing once. This CDR3 region has 13 residues. Germline V gene sequence: CDR1 MNHNS, CDR2 SASEGT. V shed 3 bases and J shed 0 bases, with 4 bases lying between them. Sequencing input: peripheral blood. This receptor was obtained from a man older than 75 with active or convalescent COVID-19. The chain recombines TRBV6-1 with TRBJ2-3; D is unresolved. This CDR3 is CASSDQSTDTQYF. DNA for the CDR3: TGTGCCAGCAGTGACCAGAGCACAGATACGCAGTATTTT.